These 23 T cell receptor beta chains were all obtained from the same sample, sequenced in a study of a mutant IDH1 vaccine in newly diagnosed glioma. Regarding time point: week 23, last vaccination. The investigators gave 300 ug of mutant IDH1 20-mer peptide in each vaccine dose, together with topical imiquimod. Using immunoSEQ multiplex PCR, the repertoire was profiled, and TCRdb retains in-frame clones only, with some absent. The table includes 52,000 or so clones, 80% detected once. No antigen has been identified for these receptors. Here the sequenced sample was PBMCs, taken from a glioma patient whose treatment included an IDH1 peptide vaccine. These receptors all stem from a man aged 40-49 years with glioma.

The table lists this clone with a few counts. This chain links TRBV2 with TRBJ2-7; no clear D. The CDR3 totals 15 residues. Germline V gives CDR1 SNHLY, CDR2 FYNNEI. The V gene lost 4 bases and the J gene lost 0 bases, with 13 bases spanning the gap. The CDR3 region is CASSADQTGSYEQYF. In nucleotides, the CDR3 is TGTGCCAGCAGTGCCGACCAGACTGGCTCCTACGAGCAGTACTTC. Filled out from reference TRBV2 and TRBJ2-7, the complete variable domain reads EPEVTQTPSHQVTQMGQEVILRCVPISNHLYFYWYRQILGQKVEFLVSFYNNEISEKSEIFDDQFSVERPDGSNFTLKIRSTKLEDSAMYFCASSADQTGSYEQYFGPGTRLTVT.

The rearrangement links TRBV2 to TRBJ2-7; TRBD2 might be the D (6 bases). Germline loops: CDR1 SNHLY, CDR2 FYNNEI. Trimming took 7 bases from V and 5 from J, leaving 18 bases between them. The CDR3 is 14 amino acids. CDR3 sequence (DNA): TGTGCCAGCAAGGCGGGGCTTCCTTCGAACGAGCAGTACTTC. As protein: CASKAGLPSNEQYF.

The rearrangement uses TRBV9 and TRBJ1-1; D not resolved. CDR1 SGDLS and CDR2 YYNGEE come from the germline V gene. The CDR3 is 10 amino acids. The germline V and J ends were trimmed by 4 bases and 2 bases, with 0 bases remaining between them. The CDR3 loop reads CASSNTEAFF. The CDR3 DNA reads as TGTGCCAGCAGCAACACTGAAGCTTTCTTT.

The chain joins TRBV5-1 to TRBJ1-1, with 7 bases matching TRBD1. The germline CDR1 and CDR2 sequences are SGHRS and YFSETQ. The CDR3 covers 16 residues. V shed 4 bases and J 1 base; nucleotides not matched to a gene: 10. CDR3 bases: TGCGCCAGCAGCGCGGGACAGCTACTTCAGAACACTGAAGCTTTCTTT. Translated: CASSAGQLLQNTEAFF.

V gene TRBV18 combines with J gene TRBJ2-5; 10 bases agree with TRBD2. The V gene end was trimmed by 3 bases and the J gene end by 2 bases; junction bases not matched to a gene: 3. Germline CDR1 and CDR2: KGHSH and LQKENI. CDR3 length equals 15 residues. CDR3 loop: CASSPLAGAQETQYF. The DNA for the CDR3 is TGTGCCAGCTCACCGCTAGCGGGAGCTCAAGAGACCCAGTACTTC.

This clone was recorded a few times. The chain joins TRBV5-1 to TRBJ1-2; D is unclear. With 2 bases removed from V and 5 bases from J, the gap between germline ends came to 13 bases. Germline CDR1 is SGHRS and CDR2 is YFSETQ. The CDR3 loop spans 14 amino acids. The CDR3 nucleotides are TGCGCCAGCAGCTTAGCCAACAGCCGATATGGCTACACCTTC. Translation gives CASSLANSRYGYTF.

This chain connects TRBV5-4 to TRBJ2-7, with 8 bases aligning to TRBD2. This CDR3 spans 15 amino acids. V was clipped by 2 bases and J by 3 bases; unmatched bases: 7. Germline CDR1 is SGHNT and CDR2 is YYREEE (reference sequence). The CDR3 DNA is TGTGCCAGCAGCTTCTCGGCGGGGGGTAACTACGAGCAGTACTTC. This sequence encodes CASSFSAGGNYEQYF.

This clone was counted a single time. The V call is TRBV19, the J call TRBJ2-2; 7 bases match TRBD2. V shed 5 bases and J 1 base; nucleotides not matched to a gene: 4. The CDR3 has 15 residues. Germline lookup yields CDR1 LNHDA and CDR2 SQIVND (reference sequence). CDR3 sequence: CASSHSGGNTGELFF. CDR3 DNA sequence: TGTGCCAGTAGTCATTCGGGGGGGAACACCGGGGAGCTGTTTTTT.

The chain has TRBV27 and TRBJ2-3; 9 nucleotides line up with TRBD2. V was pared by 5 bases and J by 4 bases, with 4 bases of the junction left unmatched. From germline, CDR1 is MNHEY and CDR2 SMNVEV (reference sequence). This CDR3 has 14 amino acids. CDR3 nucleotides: TGTGCCAGCAGTGATAGCGGGGGCGCAGATACGCAGTATTTT. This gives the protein CASSDSGGADTQYF.

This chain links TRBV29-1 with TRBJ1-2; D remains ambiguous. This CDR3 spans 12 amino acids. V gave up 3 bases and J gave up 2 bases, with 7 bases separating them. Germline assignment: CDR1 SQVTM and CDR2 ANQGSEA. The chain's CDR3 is CSVESLNYGYTF. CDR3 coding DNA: TGCAGCGTTGAGTCTCTGAACTATGGCTACACCTTC.

The CDR3 nucleotides are TGTGCCAGCAGTGTGGTGGCGGGACTAGCCCGGACAGAGACCCAGTACTTC. Translating it yields CASSVVAGLARTETQYF. The chain is built from TRBV2 and TRBJ2-5, with 9 bases lining up with TRBD2. Germline CDR1 reads SNHLY; CDR2 reads FYNNEI. With V trimmed by 4 bases and J by 4 bases, 13 bases remained unmatched. The CDR3 covers 17 residues.

The CDR3 DNA follows: TGTGCCAGCAGCGTAAACAGGGGGCAAGCCACAGATACGCAGTATTTT. Encoded protein: CASSVNRGQATDTQYF. The V call is TRBV11-3, the J call TRBJ2-3; TRBD1 matches 9 bases. The CDR3 contains 16 residues. V lost 5 bases, J lost 2 bases, and 8 bases stayed unmatched. CDR1 is SGHNT and CDR2 is YENEEA in the germline V gene.

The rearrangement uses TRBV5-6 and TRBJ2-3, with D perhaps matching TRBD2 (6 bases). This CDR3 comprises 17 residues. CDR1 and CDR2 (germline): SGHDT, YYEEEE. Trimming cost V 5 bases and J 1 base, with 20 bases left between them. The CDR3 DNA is TGTGCCAGCAGAGACTGGGGCGGGGCGGGTCGCACAGATACGCAGTATTTT. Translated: CASRDWGGAGRTDTQYF.

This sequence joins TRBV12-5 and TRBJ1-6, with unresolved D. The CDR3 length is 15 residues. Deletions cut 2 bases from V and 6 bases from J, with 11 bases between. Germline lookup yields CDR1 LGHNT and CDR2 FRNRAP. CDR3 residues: CASGLIGRGNSPLHF. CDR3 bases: TGTGCTAGTGGTTTGATCGGACGGGGTAATTCACCCCTCCACTTT.

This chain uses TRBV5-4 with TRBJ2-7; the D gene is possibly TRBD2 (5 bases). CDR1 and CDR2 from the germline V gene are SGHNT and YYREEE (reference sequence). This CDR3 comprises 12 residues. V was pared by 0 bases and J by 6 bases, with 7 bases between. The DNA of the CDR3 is TGTGCCAGCAGCTTGGTACTAGGCGAGCAGTACTTC. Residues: CASSLVLGEQYF. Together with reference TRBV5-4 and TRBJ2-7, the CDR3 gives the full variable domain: ETGVTQSPTHLIKTRGQQVTLRCSSQSGHNTVSWYQQALGQGPQFIFQYYREEENGRGNFPPRFSGLQFPNYSSELNVNALELDDSALYLCASSLVLGEQYFGPGTRLTVT.

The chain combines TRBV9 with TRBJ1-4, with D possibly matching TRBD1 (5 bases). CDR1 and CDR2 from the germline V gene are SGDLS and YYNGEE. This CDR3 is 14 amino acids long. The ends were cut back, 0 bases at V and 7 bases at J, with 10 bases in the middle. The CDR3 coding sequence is TGTGCCAGCAGCGTAGAGCCAGGGATTGAAAAACTGTTTTTT. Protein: CASSVEPGIEKLFF.

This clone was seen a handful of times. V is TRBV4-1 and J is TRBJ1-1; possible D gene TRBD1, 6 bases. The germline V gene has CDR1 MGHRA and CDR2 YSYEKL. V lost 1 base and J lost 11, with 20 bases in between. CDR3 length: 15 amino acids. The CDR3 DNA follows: TGCGCCAGCAGCCAAGGAGTAAACTCACAGGGTAGGGCTTTCTTT. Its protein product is CASSQGVNSQGRAFF.

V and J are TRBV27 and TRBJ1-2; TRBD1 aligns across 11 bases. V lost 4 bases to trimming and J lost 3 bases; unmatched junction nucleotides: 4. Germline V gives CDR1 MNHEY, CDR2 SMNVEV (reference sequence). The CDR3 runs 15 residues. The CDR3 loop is CASSSGTGGYYGYTF. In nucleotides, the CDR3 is TGTGCCAGCAGTTCCGGGACAGGGGGTTACTATGGCTACACCTTC.

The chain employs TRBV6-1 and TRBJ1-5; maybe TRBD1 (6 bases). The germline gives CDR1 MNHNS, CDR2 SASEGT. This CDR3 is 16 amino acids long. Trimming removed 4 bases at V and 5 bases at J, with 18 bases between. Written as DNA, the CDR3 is TGTGCCAGCAGTGGGGGGGGCAGTTCCAGCCATCAGCCCCAGCATTTT. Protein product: CASSGGGSSSHQPQHF.

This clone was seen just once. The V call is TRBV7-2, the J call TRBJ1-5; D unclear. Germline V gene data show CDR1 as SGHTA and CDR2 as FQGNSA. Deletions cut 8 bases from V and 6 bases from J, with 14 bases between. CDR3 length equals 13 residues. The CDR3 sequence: CASGPERSQPQHF. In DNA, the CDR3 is TGTGCCAGCGGCCCAGAGAGAAGTCAGCCCCAGCATTTT.

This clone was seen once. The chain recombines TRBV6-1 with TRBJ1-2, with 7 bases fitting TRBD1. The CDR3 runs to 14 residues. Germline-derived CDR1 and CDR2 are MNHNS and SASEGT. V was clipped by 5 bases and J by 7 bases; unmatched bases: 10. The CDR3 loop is CASSSTGEPAGYTF. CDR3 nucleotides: TGTGCCAGCAGTTCCACAGGGGAACCAGCTGGCTACACCTTC.

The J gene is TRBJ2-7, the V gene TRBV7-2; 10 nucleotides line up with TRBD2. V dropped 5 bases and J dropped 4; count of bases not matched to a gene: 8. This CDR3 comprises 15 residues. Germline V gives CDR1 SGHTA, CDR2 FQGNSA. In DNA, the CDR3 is TGTGCCAGCAGCATTAGCGGGGGGCCACAATACGAGCAGTACTTC. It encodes CASSISGGPQYEQYF.

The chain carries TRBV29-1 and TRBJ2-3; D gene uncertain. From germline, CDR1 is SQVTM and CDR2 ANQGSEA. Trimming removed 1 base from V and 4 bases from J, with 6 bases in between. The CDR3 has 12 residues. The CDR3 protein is CSVEAASDTQYF. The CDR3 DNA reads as TGCAGCGTTGAAGCCGCGTCAGATACGCAGTATTTT.